The 16 T cell receptor beta chains below were found in one sample sequenced in a study of cytomegalovirus exposure and HLA in healthy donors. Primers: 60 Vbeta forward and 13 Jbeta reverse. The data were produced by immunoSEQ multiplex PCR, yet TCRdb's version contains in-frame clones alone and is incomplete. Of about 120,000 clones listed, around three quarters are singletons. The sample was PBMCs. Receptors were obtained from a man between 25 and 39 years old in good health and CMV-seropositive.

V and J are TRBV4-3 and TRBJ2-4; 16 nucleotides match TRBD2. Looked up from germline, CDR1 is LGHNA and CDR2 is YSLEER. The CDR3 spans 14 residues. With 1 base clipped from V and 16 bases from J, the junction kept 4 bases outside the gene matches. The CDR3 is CASSQGGLAGGRYF. The CDR3 DNA sequence: TGCGCCAGCAGCCAAGGGGGACTAGCGGGAGGGCGTTACTTC.

V and J are TRBV5-4 and TRBJ2-1; D possibly corresponds to TRBD2 (6 bases). The CDR3 runs 13 residues. Trimming took off 0 bases at V and 9 bases at J, with 10 bases between the two ends. Per the germline V gene, CDR1 is SGHNT and CDR2 is YYREEE (reference sequence). The CDR3 DNA sequence: TGTGCCAGCAGCTTGGGGACTACGATTGAGCAGTTCTTC. It translates to CASSLGTTIEQFF.

The J gene is TRBJ2-7, the V gene TRBV4-2; D is possibly TRBD1 (7 bases). This CDR3 has 17 amino acids. With 0 bases removed from V and 2 bases from J, the gap between germline ends came to 17 bases. The V gene's germline CDR1 is LGHNA and CDR2 YNFKEQ. The CDR3 DNA is TGTGCCAGCAGCCAAGATTCCACCTCAGGGGGGACCTACGAGCAGTACTTC. It encodes CASSQDSTSGGTYEQYF.

This clone turned up a few times. V gene TRBV6-5 combines with J gene TRBJ2-3, with no clear D. Trimming left V 5 bases short and J 4 bases short, with 13 bases between. The CDR3 extends over 14 amino acids. Germline values: CDR1 MNHEY, CDR2 SVGAGI. The CDR3 DNA sequence: TGTGCCAGCAGTGCCGACATGTGGGCAGATACGCAGTATTTT. It specifies CASSADMWADTQYF.

The V call is TRBV6-6, the J call TRBJ2-1; 8 bases are shared with TRBD1. The CDR3 spans 13 residues. Germline values: CDR1 MNHNY, CDR2 SVGAGI (reference sequence). Germline trimming cut 9 bases from V and 9 bases from J; bases unmatched to any gene: 10. CDR3 nucleotides: TGTGCCAGTCACCCTCCAGGGGGCGTTGAGCAGTTCTTC. This sequence encodes CASHPPGGVEQFF.

This chain uses TRBV10-1 with TRBJ2-2, with TRBD1 matching over 10 bases. Unmatched junction bases numbered 14, after V lost 10 bases and J lost 3 bases. The germline CDR1 and CDR2 sequences are WNHNN and SYGVQD (reference sequence). The CDR3 has 17 amino acids. CDR3: CAILKRTGGNDTGELFF. In nucleotides, the CDR3 is TGCGCCATCCTAAAACGGACAGGGGGTAACGACACCGGGGAGCTGTTTTTT.

The rearrangement links TRBV7-9 to TRBJ2-7; 8 bases fit TRBD2. CDR3 length equals 15 residues. CDR1 and CDR2 from the germline V gene are SEHNR and FQNEAQ (reference sequence). Losses at the gene ends were 3 bases for V and 3 bases for J; bases not matched to a gene: 7. CDR3 in DNA: TGTGCCAGCAGCTTGGCTTCCGGGACTAGCTACGAGCAGTACTTC. It is translated as CASSLASGTSYEQYF.

The chain is built from TRBV15 and TRBJ1-5; 7 positions agree with TRBD1. V was clipped by 1 base and J by 4 bases; unmatched bases: 10. The CDR3 consists of 17 residues. Germline assignment: CDR1 LNHNV and CDR2 YYDKDF (reference sequence). The CDR3 protein is CATSRGDSGTENQPQHF. The CDR3 coding sequence is TGTGCCACCAGCAGAGGGGACTCCGGGACAGAGAATCAGCCCCAGCATTTT.

The rearrangement joins TRBV9 to TRBJ2-1; D is perhaps TRBD2 (6 bases). V gave up 7 bases and J gave up 5 bases, with 10 bases separating them. The CDR3 extends over 12 amino acids. Germline V gene data show CDR1 as SGDLS and CDR2 as YYNGEE. The CDR3 DNA is TGTGCCAGCCGGGGGACCAACAATGAGCAGTTCTTC. Amino acid sequence: CASRGTNNEQFF. The full variable domain, completed using reference TRBV9 and TRBJ2-1, is DSGVTQTPKHLITATGQRVTLRCSPRSGDLSVYWYQQSLDQGLQFLIQYYNGEERAKGNILERFSAQQFPDLHSELNLSSLELGDSALYFCASRGTNNEQFFGPGTRLTVL.

The V call is TRBV7-9, the J call TRBJ1-5; D possibly corresponds to TRBD1 (6 bases). The ends were cut back, 1 base at V and 11 bases at J, with 12 bases in the middle. The CDR3 runs to 13 residues. The germline V gene has CDR1 SEHNR and CDR2 FQNEAQ (reference sequence). The CDR3 sequence is CASSLEGGAAQHF. The CDR3 region has the DNA TGTGCCAGCAGCTTAGAGGGGGGGGCGGCCCAGCATTTT.

The chain employs TRBV5-4 and TRBJ2-5; D possibly corresponds to TRBD2 (6 bases). This CDR3 contains 15 residues. Trimming pared 4 bases from V and 2 bases from J, leaving 15 bases between. The V gene's germline CDR1 is SGHNT and CDR2 YYREEE (reference sequence). The CDR3: CASSPGTPLQETQYF. CDR3 in DNA: TGTGCCAGCAGCCCAGGGACTCCCCTACAAGAGACCCAGTACTTC. Drawing the rest from reference TRBV5-4 and TRBJ2-5, the complete variable domain is ETGVTQSPTHLIKTRGQQVTLRCSSQSGHNTVSWYQQALGQGPQFIFQYYREEENGRGNFPPRFSGLQFPNYSSELNVNALELDDSALYLCASSPGTPLQETQYFGPGTRLLVL.

The J gene is TRBJ2-3, the V gene TRBV5-1, with D maybe TRBD2 (6 bases). The CDR3 has 15 residues. Germline lookup yields CDR1 SGHRS and CDR2 YFSETQ. The V gene lost 3 bases and the J gene lost 6 bases, with 17 bases spanning the gap. The CDR3 DNA follows: TGCGCCAGCAGCTGTACTAGGGGAGGAGGGGATACGCAGTATTTT. This translates into CASSCTRGGGDTQYF.

CDR3 DNA: TGTGCCAGCAGCCCCCGGGGGGGGGTGACTGAAGCTTTCTTT. This codes for CASSPRGGVTEAFF. The gene calls are TRBV5-4 and TRBJ1-1; tentatively, D is TRBD1 (5 bases). V was clipped by 4 bases and J by 5 bases, with 15 bases between them. The CDR3 is 14 residues long. CDR1 is SGHNT and CDR2 is YYREEE in the germline V gene (reference sequence).

The V gene is TRBV7-3, the J gene TRBJ2-3, with 11 positions matching TRBD1. Germline-derived CDR1 and CDR2 are SGHTA and FQGTGA. Trimming at V came to 4 bases and at J to 3 bases, leaving 9 bases not matched to a gene. CDR3 size: 17 residues. CDR3 loop: CASSSSSGTGGTDTQYF. DNA of the CDR3: TGTGCCAGCAGCTCCAGTTCCGGGACAGGGGGGACAGATACGCAGTATTTT.

This chain uses TRBV7-2 with TRBJ1-2, with 7 bases fitting TRBD1. J lost 7 bases, V lost 3 bases, and 14 bases had no gene match. The CDR3 has 16 residues. Germline V gene data show CDR1 as SGHTA and CDR2 as FQGNSA. The CDR3 nucleotides are TGTGCCAGCAGCTTGCCGAGGGGCAGGGGGTACGTTGGCTACACCTTC. Its translation is CASSLPRGRGYVGYTF.

V usage is TRBV29-1 and J usage is TRBJ1-4; D is unresolved. The CDR3 is 8 residues long. In germline, CDR1 is SQVTM, CDR2 ANQGSEA. CDR3 DNA sequence: TGCACTCCAAGCGGACTGTTTTTT. The encoded protein is CTPSGLFF.